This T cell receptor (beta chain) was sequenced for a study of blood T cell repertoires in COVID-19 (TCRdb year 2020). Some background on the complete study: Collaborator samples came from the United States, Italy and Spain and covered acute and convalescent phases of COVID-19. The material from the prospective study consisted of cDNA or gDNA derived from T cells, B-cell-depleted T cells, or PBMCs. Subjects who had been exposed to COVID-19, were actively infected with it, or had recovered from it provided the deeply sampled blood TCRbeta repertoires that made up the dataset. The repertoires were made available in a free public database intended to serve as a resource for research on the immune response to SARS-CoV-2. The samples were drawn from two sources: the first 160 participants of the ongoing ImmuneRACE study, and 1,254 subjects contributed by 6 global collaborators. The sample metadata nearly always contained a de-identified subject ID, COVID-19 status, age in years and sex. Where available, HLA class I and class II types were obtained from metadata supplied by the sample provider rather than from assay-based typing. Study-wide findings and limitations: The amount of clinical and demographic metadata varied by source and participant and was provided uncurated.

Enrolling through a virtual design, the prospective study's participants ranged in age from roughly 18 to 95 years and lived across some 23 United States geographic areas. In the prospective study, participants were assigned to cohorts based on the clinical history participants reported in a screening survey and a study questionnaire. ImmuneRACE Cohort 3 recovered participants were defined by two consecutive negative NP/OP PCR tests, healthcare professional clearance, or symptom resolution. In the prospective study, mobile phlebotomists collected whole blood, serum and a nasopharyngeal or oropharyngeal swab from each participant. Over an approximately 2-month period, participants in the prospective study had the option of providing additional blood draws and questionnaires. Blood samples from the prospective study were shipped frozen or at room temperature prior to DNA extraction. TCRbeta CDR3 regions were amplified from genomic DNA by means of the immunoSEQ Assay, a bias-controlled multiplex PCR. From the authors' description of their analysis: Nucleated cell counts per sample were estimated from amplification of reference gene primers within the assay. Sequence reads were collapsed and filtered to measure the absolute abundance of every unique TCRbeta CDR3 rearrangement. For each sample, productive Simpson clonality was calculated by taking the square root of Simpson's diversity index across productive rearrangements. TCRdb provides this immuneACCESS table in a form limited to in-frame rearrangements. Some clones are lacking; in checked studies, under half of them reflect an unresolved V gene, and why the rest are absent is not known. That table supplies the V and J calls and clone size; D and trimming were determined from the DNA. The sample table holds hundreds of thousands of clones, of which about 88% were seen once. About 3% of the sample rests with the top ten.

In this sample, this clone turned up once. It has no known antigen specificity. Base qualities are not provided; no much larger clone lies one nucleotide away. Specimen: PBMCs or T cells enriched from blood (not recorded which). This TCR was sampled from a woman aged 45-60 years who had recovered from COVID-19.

The sequenced DNA is TGTGCCAGTAGTACCAACAGGTTGGATCAGCCCCAGCATTTT. Translated, this gives CASSTNRLDQPQHF. Recombination joined TRBV19 with TRBJ1-5, and perhaps TRBD1 as D gene, on 5 matching bases. Per the germline V gene (reference sequence), LNHDA is the CDR1 and SQIVND is the CDR2. The junction shows trimming of 4 bases on V and 5 bases on J, plus 12 bases between the germline ends. Taken from cysteine to phenylalanine, the CDR3 has 14 residues. Only CDR3 DNA is held: 42 bases, read in frame from base 1.